Listed below are T cell receptor beta chains from one sample, sequenced in a study of blood T cell repertoires in COVID-19. Some clones are missing from TCRdb's copy, which holds only in-frame ones; the method was immunoSEQ multiplex PCR. The data show 160,000 or so clones, roughly nine tenths seen once. The sequencing input was peripheral blood. The receptors derive from a man aged 55 to 70 with acute or convalescent COVID-19. Both conserved end residues are part of each CDR3. The D gene is left open where the match is weak. Clone size is shown for a subset of rows, as once, few, many or a class of expanded clone.

NA | TRBD1 | TRBJ1-5 | TRBV19 | CASSGDRGHVQPQHF | TGTGCCAGTAGTGGAGACAGGGGGCATGTTCAGCCCCAGCATTTT
NA | TRBD1 | TRBJ1-1 | TRBV5-5 | CASSLIPPDRITEAFF | TGTGCCAGCAGCTTGATTCCCCCGGACAGGATCACTGAAGCTTTCTTT
NA | NA | TRBJ1-5 | TRBV30 | CAWSVAGFSNQPQHF | TGTGCCTGGAGCGTCGCAGGGTTCAGCAATCAGCCCCAGCATTTT
few | TRBD1 | TRBJ1-5 | TRBV7-9 | CASSRLGQGNQPQHF | TGTGCCAGCAGCCGCTTGGGACAGGGCAATCAGCCCCAGCATTTT
NA | TRBD1 | TRBJ1-2 | TRBV19 | CASSISGRGDYGYTF | TGTGCCAGTAGTATATCTGGCAGGGGGGACTATGGCTACACCTTC
NA | NA | TRBJ2-6 | TRBV5-4 | CASSFGGGSGANVLTF | TGTGCCAGCAGCTTTGGCGGAGGCTCTGGGGCCAACGTCCTGACTTTC
NA | NA | TRBJ1-6 | TRBV7-9 | CASSSSGTFLHF | TGTGCCAGCAGTTCCTCCGGGACTTTCCTCCACTTT
NA | NA | TRBJ2-3 | TRBV2 | CASSEAQTTSTQYF | TGTGCCAGCAGTGAAGCGCAGACGACTAGTACGCAGTATTTT
NA | NA | TRBJ2-5 | TRBV15 | CATSRGGVGETQYF | TGTGCCACCAGCAGAGGGGGGGTGGGAGAGACCCAGTACTTC
NA | NA | TRBJ2-7 | TRBV6-5 | CASSRNKYEQYF | TGTGCCAGCAGTCGTAACAAATACGAGCAGTACTTC
once | NA | TRBJ2-1 | TRBV6-2/TRBV6-3 | CASSYLPGSSYNEQFF | TGTGCCAGCAGTTACCTCCCGGGTTCATCCTACAATGAGCAGTTCTTC
NA | TRBD1 | TRBJ2-7 | TRBV27 | CASSPGTGGSEQYF | TGTGCCAGCAGTCCCGGGACAGGGGGTTCCGAGCAGTACTTC
NA | NA | TRBJ1-6 | TRBV9 | CASSVGQTGSPLHF | TGTGCCAGCAGCGTGGGCCAAACTGGTTCACCCCTCCACTTT
few | TRBD1 | TRBJ1-3 | TRBV24-1 | CATSDLGTGASSSGNTIYF | TGTGCCACCAGTGATCTCGGGACAGGGGCGTCGAGCTCTGGAAACACCATATATTTT
once | NA | TRBJ1-6 | TRBV5-5 | CASSLSLYNSPLHF | TGTGCCAGCAGCTTGAGCCTGTATAATTCACCCCTCCACTTT
NA | TRBD1 | TRBJ1-6 | TRBV3-1/TRBV3-2 | CASSRWDSLGSPLHF | TGTGCCAGCAGCCGCTGGGACAGCCTGGGGTCACCCCTCCACTTT
once | NA | TRBJ2-5 | TRBV10-3 | CAISDSAAGKETQYF | TGTGCCATCAGTGATTCGGCGGCTGGCAAAGAGACCCAGTACTTC
NA | TRBD2 | TRBJ2-1 | TRBV4-2 | CASSPALGGLAGGSSPNEQFF | TGTGCCAGCAGCCCCGCTCTCGGGGGACTAGCGGGGGGGTCCTCCCCCAATGAGCAGTTCTTC
NA | NA | TRBJ2-1 | TRBV7-9 | CASSFPSSYNEQFF | TGTGCCAGCAGCTTCCCGAGCTCCTACAATGAGCAGTTCTTC
few | TRBD1 | TRBJ1-3 | TRBV7-2 | CASSPTGARGNTIYF | TGTGCCAGCAGCCCCACAGGGGCGCGAGGAAACACCATATATTTT
NA | NA | TRBJ2-2 | TRBV5-6 | CASSSTTGYRNTGELFF | TGTGCCAGCAGCTCCACCACAGGATATCGGAACACCGGGGAGCTGTTTTTT
NA | TRBD1 | TRBJ1-5 | TRBV18 | CASSPNRGNQPQHF | TGTGCCAGCTCACCCAACAGGGGGAATCAGCCCCAGCATTTT
NA | NA | TRBJ2-2 | TRBV29-1 | CSAQVGNTGELFF | TGCAGCGCCCAGGTCGGGAACACCGGGGAGCTGTTTTTT
NA | NA | TRBJ1-5 | TRBV9 | CASSVEGEYNQPQHF | TGTGCCAGCAGCGTAGAGGGGGAATACAATCAGCCCCAGCATTTT
once | TRBD1 | TRBJ1-1 | TRBV11-1 | CASSLAFLQGWNTEAFF | TGTGCCAGCAGCTTAGCGTTTCTACAGGGGTGGAACACTGAAGCTTTCTTT
NA | NA | TRBJ1-5 | TRBV19 | CASSIGGGQPQHF | TGTGCCAGTAGTATAGGGGGGGGTCAGCCCCAGCATTTT
NA | NA | TRBJ1-3 | TRBV19 | CASRLYSGNTIYF | TGTGCCAGTAGACTATACTCTGGAAACACCATATATTTT
NA | NA | TRBJ2-7 | TRBV29-1 | CSVEGLSYEQYF | TGCAGCGTTGAAGGGCTCAGCTACGAGCAGTACTTC
NA | TRBD2 | TRBJ2-7 | TRBV6-5 | CASSRTSGGSYEQYF | TGTGCCAGCAGCCGGACTAGCGGGGGTTCCTACGAGCAGTACTTC
NA | TRBD1 | TRBJ2-7 | TRBV2 | CASRGQGTSYEQYF | TGTGCCAGCAGGGGACAGGGGACCTCCTACGAGCAGTACTTC
NA | NA | TRBJ2-7 | TRBV4-1 | CASSGSRAGTYEQYF | TGCGCCAGCAGCGGCTCCAGGGCAGGGACCTACGAGCAGTACTTC
once | TRBD1 | TRBJ1-2 | TRBV11-2 | CASSPRDRVNYGYTF | TGTGCCAGCAGCCCCCGGGACAGGGTTAACTATGGCTACACCTTC
NA | NA | TRBJ1-1 | TRBV29-1 | CSTSGWVTEAFF | TGCAGCACTTCGGGGTGGGTCACTGAAGCTTTCTTT
NA | NA | TRBJ2-5 | TRBV5-1 | CASSLAAGTPYQETQYF | TGCGCCAGCAGCTTGGCCGCCGGGACACCTTACCAAGAGACCCAGTACTTC
NA | TRBD1 | TRBJ1-4 | TRBV4-1 | CASSQVGQTYNEKLFF | TGCGCCAGCAGCCAAGTGGGACAGACGTATAATGAAAAACTGTTTTTT
NA | TRBD2 | TRBJ2-5 | TRBV19 | CASSIAGGETQYF | TGTGCCAGTAGTATCGCGGGGGGGGAGACCCAGTACTTC
NA | NA | TRBJ1-2 | TRBV2 | CASSPTGNYGYTF | TGTGCCAGCAGTCCTACAGGCAACTATGGCTACACCTTC
once | TRBD1 | TRBJ1-5 | TRBV19 | CASSEGQGYTQPQHF | TGTGCCAGTAGTGAAGGACAGGGCTATACTCAGCCCCAGCATTTT
NA | TRBD1 | TRBJ2-3 | TRBV10-3 | CAISDPSGQVLDTQYF | TGTGCCATCAGTGACCCTTCAGGACAGGTTCTAGATACGCAGTATTTT
NA | NA | TRBJ2-3 | TRBV5-4 | CASSPGGARGTDTQYF | TGTGCCAGCAGCCCAGGAGGGGCCCGGGGCACAGATACGCAGTATTTT